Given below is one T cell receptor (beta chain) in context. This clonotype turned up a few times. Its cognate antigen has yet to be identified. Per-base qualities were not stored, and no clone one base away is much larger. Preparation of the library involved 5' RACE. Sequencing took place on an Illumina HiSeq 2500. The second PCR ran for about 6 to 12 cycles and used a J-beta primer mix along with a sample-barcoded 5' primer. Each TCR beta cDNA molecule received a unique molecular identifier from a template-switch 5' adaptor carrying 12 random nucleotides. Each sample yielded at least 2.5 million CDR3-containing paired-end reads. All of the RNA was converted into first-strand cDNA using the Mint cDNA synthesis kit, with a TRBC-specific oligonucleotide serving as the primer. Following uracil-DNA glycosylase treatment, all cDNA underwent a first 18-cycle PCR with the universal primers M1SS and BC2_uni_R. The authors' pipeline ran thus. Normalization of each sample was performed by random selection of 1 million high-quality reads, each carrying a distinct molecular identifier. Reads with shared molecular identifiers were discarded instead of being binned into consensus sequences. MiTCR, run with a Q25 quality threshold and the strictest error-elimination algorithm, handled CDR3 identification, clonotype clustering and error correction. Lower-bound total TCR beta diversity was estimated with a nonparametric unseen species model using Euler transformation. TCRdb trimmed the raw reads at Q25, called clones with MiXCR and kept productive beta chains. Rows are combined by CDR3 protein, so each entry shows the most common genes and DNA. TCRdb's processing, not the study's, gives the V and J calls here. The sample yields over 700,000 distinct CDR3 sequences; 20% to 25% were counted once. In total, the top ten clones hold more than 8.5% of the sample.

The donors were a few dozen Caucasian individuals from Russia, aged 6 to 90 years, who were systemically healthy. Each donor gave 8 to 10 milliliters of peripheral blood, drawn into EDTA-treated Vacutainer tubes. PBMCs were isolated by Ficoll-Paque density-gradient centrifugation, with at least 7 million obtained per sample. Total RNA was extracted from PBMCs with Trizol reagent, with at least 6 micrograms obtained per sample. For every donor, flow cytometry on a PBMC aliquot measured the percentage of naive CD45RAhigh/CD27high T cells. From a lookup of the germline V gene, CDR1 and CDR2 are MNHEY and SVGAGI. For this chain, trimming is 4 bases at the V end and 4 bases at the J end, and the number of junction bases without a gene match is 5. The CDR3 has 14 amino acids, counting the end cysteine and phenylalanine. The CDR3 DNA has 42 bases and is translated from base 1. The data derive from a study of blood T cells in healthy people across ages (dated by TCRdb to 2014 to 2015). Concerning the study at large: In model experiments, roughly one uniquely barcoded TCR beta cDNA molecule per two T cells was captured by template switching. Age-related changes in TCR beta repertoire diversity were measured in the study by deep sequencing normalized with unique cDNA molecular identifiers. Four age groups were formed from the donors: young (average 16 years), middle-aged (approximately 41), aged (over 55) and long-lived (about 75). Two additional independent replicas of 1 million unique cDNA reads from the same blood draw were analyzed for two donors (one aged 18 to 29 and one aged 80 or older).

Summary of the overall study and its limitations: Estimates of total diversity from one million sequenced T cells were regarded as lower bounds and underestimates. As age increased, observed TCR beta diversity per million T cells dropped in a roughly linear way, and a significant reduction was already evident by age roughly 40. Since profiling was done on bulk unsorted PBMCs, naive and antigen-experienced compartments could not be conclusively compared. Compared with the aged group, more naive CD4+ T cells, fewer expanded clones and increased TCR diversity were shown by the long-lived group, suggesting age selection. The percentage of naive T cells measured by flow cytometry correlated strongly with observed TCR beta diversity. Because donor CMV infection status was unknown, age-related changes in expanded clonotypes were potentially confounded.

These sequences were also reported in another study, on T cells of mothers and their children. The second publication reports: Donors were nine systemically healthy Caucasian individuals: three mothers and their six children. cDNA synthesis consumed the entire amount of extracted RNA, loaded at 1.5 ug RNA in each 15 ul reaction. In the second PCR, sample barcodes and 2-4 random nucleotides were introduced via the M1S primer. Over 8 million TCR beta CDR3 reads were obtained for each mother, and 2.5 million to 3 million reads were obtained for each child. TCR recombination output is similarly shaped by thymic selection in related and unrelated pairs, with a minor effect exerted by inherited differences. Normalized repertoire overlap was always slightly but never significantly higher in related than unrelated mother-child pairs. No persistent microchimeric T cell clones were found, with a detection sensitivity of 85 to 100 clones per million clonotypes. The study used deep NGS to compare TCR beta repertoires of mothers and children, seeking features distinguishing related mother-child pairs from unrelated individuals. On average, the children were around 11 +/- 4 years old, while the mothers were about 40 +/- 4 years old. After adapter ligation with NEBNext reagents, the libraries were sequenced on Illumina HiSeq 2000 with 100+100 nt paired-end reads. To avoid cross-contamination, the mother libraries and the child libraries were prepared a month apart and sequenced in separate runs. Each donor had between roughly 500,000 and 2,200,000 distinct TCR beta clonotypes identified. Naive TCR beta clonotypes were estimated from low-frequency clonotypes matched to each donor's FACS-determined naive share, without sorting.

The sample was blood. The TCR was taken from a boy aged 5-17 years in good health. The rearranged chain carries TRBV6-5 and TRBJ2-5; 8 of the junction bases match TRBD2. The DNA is TGTGCCAGCAGTTTCGGGAGGGAGGTAGAGACCCAGTACTTC. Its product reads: CASSFGREVETQYF.